Below are 20 T cell receptor beta chains sequenced from a single sample in a study of response to subunit inactivated influenza vaccine. MiXCR, applied by TCRdb to the RT-PCR reads, yields one record per CDR3 protein. The top ten hold around 10% of the sample, which has around 580,000 distinct CDR3 sequences, 14% seen once. The source material was PBMCs from blood, sampled roughly 12 days after vaccination. Every receptor here comes from a man aged 45 to 65 who received an inactivated influenza vaccine.

Many counts were recorded for this clonotype. This chain links TRBV4-3 with TRBJ1-5; D unresolved. The CDR3 spans 14 residues. Trimming shortened V by 0 bases and J by 1 base, and 4 bases separated the two germline ends. Germline V gives CDR1 LGHNA, CDR2 YSLEER. CDR3: CASSQDTSNQPQHF. For the CDR3, the DNA is TGCGCCAGCAGCCAAGATACCAGCAATCAGCCCCAGCATTTT.

This clonotype was observed a few times. The chain has TRBV4-1 and TRBJ2-3, with D possibly matching TRBD2 (6 bases). Trimming shortened V by 3 bases and J by 1 base, and 14 bases separated the two germline ends. The CDR3 totals 16 residues. CDR1 and CDR2 from the germline V gene are MGHRA and YSYEKL. The chain's CDR3 is CASSHGRSGGTDTQYF. As DNA, the CDR3 is TGCGCCAGCAGCCACGGTCGATCGGGGGGCACAGATACGCAGTATTTT.

There are a few counts of this clonotype. The CDR3 sequence: CATGGSDTQYF. The CDR3 bases are TGTGCCACGGGGGGGTCAGATACGCAGTATTTT. The rearrangement joins TRBV10-3 to TRBJ2-3; 8 nucleotides agree with TRBD2. Germline V gene lookup returns CDR1 ENHRY and CDR2 SYGVKD. Unmatched junction bases numbered 1, after V lost 10 bases and J lost 4 bases. This CDR3 comprises 11 residues.

The chain employs TRBV6-5 and TRBJ1-2; D gene ambiguous. From germline, CDR1 is MNHEY and CDR2 SVGAGI. The CDR3 extends over 14 amino acids. The germline V and J ends were trimmed by 2 bases and 0 bases, with 7 bases remaining between them. The CDR3 protein is CASSYGIANYGYTF. CDR3 DNA: TGTGCCAGCAGTTACGGGATAGCTAACTATGGCTACACCTTC.

The CDR3 spells CSARRVADRTDTQYF. As DNA, the CDR3 is TGCAGTGCTAGAAGGGTAGCGGACCGCACAGATACGCAGTATTTT. This chain connects TRBV20-1 to TRBJ2-3; D is perhaps TRBD2 (6 bases). Trimming shortened V by 2 bases and J by 1 base, and 13 bases separated the two germline ends. The germline V gene has CDR1 DFQATT and CDR2 SNEGSKA (reference sequence). The CDR3 sequence is 15 residues long.

As to this clonotype: With a much larger clone just one base away, this may be a read error. V gene TRBV20-1 combines with J gene TRBJ1-6; 7 bases are shared with TRBD1. Germline-derived CDR1 and CDR2 are DFQATT and SNEGSKA (reference sequence). The CDR3 length is 14 residues. The junction had 9 bases not matched to a gene; V was cut back by 8 bases and J by 5 bases. The CDR3 DNA sequence: TGCAGTTCTATCAGGGACAGAGATAATTCACCCCTCCACTTT. Translated: CSSIRDRDNSPLHF.

CDR3 nucleotide sequence: TGTGCCAGCAGCTTAGTCAGCCCCGGGGGACCAAGCTCCTACAATGAGCAGTTCTTC. This sequence encodes CASSLVSPGGPSSYNEQFF. The chain combines TRBV11-2 with TRBJ2-1; tentative D call: TRBD2 (6 bases). Germline V gives CDR1 SGHAT, CDR2 FQNNGV. Trimming cost V 1 base and J 0 bases, with 19 bases left between them. The CDR3 covers 19 residues. The full variable domain, completed using reference TRBV11-2 and TRBJ2-1, is EAGVAQSPRYKIIEKRQSVAFWCNPISGHATLYWYQQILGQGPKLLIQFQNNGVVDDSQLPKDRFSAERLKGVDSTLKIQPAKLEDSAVYLCASSLVSPGGPSSYNEQFFGPGTRLTVL.

The rearrangement uses TRBV20-1 and TRBJ2-4; D possibly corresponds to TRBD1 (5 bases). This CDR3 comprises 17 residues. The germline CDR1 and CDR2 sequences are DFQATT and SNEGSKA (reference sequence). Trimming pared 2 bases from V and 0 bases from J, leaving 17 bases between. As DNA, the CDR3 is TGCAGTGCTAGACCCTCCAGCGCGGACATAGCCAAAAACATTCAGTACTTC. Protein product: CSARPSSADIAKNIQYF.

The CDR3 region is CASSLAFSQGLEPQHF. CDR3 DNA sequence: TGTGCCAGCAGCTTAGCGTTTAGTCAGGGGCTTGAGCCCCAGCATTTT. This rearrangement joins TRBV7-8 to TRBJ1-5; D might be TRBD1 (6 bases). V was shortened by 0 bases and J by 8 bases, with 17 bases between the two germline ends. From germline, CDR1 is SGHVS and CDR2 FQNEAQ. This CDR3 spans 16 amino acids.

This clonotype turned up a few times. V is TRBV7-8 and J is TRBJ1-5; D is perhaps TRBD1 (6 bases). Germline-derived CDR1 and CDR2 are SGHVS and FQNEAQ. The CDR3 extends over 17 amino acids. Trimming left V 2 bases short and J 5 bases short, with 19 bases between. The CDR3 region has the DNA TGTGCCAGCAGCTTAAGTTTCCGGACAGAGGTCCATCAGCCCCAGCATTTT. As protein: CASSLSFRTEVHQPQHF.

The chain couples TRBV9 to TRBJ1-3; D is ambiguous. Looked up from germline, CDR1 is SGDLS and CDR2 is YYNGEE. V was cut by 1 base and J by 4 bases, with 3 bases left in between. The CDR3 length is 12 residues. DNA for the CDR3: TGTGCCAGCAGCGTAACGGGAAACACCATATATTTT. The encoded protein is CASSVTGNTIYF.

The chain employs TRBV5-1 and TRBJ2-1; 11 nucleotides agree with TRBD2. This CDR3 has 15 residues. Trimming took 4 bases from V and 10 from J; bases not matched to a gene: 10. Germline assignment: CDR1 SGHRS and CDR2 YFSETQ. The CDR3 DNA is TGCGCCAGCAGCATTAGCGGGAGGGCCCCCGGGGAGCAGTTCTTC. It encodes CASSISGRAPGEQFF.

The chain couples TRBV29-1 to TRBJ2-5, with TRBD2 identical over 10 bases. The V gene end was trimmed by 8 bases and the J gene end by 3 bases; junction bases not matched to a gene: 6. The CDR3 totals 13 residues. The germline V gene encodes CDR1 SQVTM and CDR2 ANQGSEA. CDR3 region: CSLWTSGKETQYF. As DNA, the CDR3 is TGCAGCTTATGGACTAGCGGAAAAGAGACCCAGTACTTC.

In DNA, the CDR3 is TGCAGTGCTAGGGGGGGCCTTTGTAGCAATCAGCCCCAGCATTTT. It encodes CSARGGLCSNQPQHF. The rearrangement joins TRBV20-1 to TRBJ1-5; D perhaps matches TRBD1 (6 bases). The CDR3 sequence is 15 residues long. Per germline, CDR1 DFQATT and CDR2 SNEGSKA (reference sequence). V lost 3 bases and J lost 0, with 12 bases in between.

This clonotype appeared a few times. The rearrangement links TRBV10-3 to TRBJ2-1; D is possibly TRBD1 (6 bases). Germline CDR1 ENHRY, CDR2 SYGVKD. V was shortened by 6 bases and J by 1 base, with 16 bases between the two germline ends. This CDR3 is built from 16 residues. CDR3 sequence reads: CAISSRDIGSYNEQFF. In DNA, the CDR3 is TGTGCCATCAGCTCCCGGGACATTGGGTCCTACAATGAGCAGTTCTTC.

Ten or more counts support this clonotype. The chain uses TRBV12-3 or TRBV12-4 and TRBJ2-3; 8 positions match TRBD2. V trimming: 4 bases; J trimming: 0 bases; junction bases outside the gene matches: 6. The CDR3 spans 16 residues. The CDR3 sequence: CASSSTSGRSTDTQYF. CDR3 sequence (DNA): TGTGCCAGCAGTTCAACTAGCGGAAGGAGCACAGATACGCAGTATTTT.

This clonotype was observed a few times. The chain couples TRBV29-1 to TRBJ2-3; 10 bases map to TRBD2. The CDR3 runs 16 residues. Losses at the gene ends were 0 bases for V and 3 bases for J; bases not matched to a gene: 6. Germline CDR1 reads SQVTM; CDR2 reads ANQGSEA. CDR3 bases: TGCAGCGTTGAAGATGTAAGCGGGGGGGGTACAGATACGCAGTATTTT. Translation gives CSVEDVSGGGTDTQYF.

The chain couples TRBV28 to TRBJ1-5, with D maybe TRBD1 (6 bases). Germline CDR1 and CDR2: MDHEN and SYDVKM. The V end lost 3 bases, the J end lost 7 bases, and 10 bases lay between the germline ends. The length of the CDR3 is 13 residues. The CDR3 nucleotides read TGTGCCAGCAGTTTCGGGGGGGCACAGCCCCAGCATTTT. Amino acids: CASSFGGAQPQHF.

This chain links TRBV18 with TRBJ2-1, with 7 bases lining up with TRBD1. V was pared by 4 bases and J by 3 bases, with 6 bases of the junction left unmatched. The CDR3 is 15 residues long. In germline, CDR1 is KGHSH, CDR2 LQKENI. CDR3 sequence (DNA): TGTGCCAGCTCACAGACCGGGACAGACTACAATGAGCAGTTCTTC. It translates to CASSQTGTDYNEQFF.

This clonotype came up a few times. The chain employs TRBV20-1 and TRBJ2-3, with a weak D call TRBD2 (5 bases). This CDR3 spans 14 amino acids. Trimming stripped 3 bases from V and 6 bases from J, with 16 bases between. Germline V lookup: CDR1 DFQATT, CDR2 SNEGSKA (reference sequence). In DNA, the CDR3 is TGCAGTGCTAGGACACCTACGGGCGGGGATACGCAGTATTTT. Its protein product is CSARTPTGGDTQYF.